Sequencing of this TCR beta chain was carried out in a study of cytomegalovirus exposure and HLA in healthy donors. Study-level findings and limits: Sequencing probably produced one cluster of sequence variants that were highly shared.

As to this clone: What it recognizes is unknown.

The V gene lost 6 bases and the J gene lost 0 bases, with 14 bases spanning the gap. Germline assignment: CDR1 MNHEY and CDR2 SMNVEV (reference sequence). CDR3 length: 15 residues. Researchers ran the PCR with 60 Vbeta and 13 Jbeta primers. Libraries were prepared by immunoSEQ multiplex PCR; TCRdb keeps only in-frame clonotypes and omits some of them. The sample holds fewer than 150,000 clones, more than 75% seen once. Material for sequencing was PBMCs. The rearrangement joins TRBV27 to TRBJ1-2, with D tentatively TRBD1 (5 bases). The source of this sequence is a woman between 40 and 55 years old in good health and CMV-seropositive. The CDR3 loop is CASSLTGSPNYGYTF. The CDR3 DNA follows: TGTGCCAGCAGCCTTACAGGTAGCCCTAACTATGGCTACACCTTC.